Listed below are T cell receptor beta chains from one sample, sequenced in a study of human T cells and chemical hapten exposure. TCRdb recomputed calls from the RACE reads with MiXCR, one row per CDR3 protein. The sample includes 350,000 to 450,000 distinct CDR3 sequences, roughly 5% of them seen just once. The sequenced sample was whole blood, obtained in connection with sensitization to the hapten diphenylcyclopropenone (DPC). These TCRs come from a woman aged 50 to 60 with alopecia areata. Some clones in this sample may be carry-over from other donors' samples. CDR3s include the opening cysteine and the closing phenylalanine or tryptophan.

V gene,J gene,CDR3 protein
TRBV14,TRBJ2-5,CASSQGAGGPHF
TRBV3-1,TRBJ2-3,CASSQGTSAYTDTQYF
TRBV29-1,TRBJ2-3,CSVSSGRTDTQYF
TRBV28,TRBJ1-4,CASRTADGNEKLFF
TRBV6-5,TRBJ1-3,CASRRQAGNTIYF
TRBV7-2,TRBJ2-5,CASSLGTGKETQYF
TRBV2,TRBJ2-6,CASSPRRGGANVLTF
TRBV6-1,TRBJ2-7,CASSPRGRNFYEQYF
TRBV20-1,TRBJ1-1,CSAIGTENTEAFF
TRBV28,TRBJ2-7,CASNRDRPYEQYF
TRBV4-3,TRBJ1-2,CASSPTDSFIYGYTF
TRBV28,TRBJ2-3,CASSDFRDSRPDTQYF
TRBV6-5,TRBJ1-1,CASSPQGPQGTEAFF
TRBV28,TRBJ2-6,CASGWTGAGANVLTF
TRBV5-1,TRBJ1-6,CASSRGDRDSPLHF
TRBV6-5,TRBJ2-7,CASSYGTSASYEQYF
TRBV28,TRBJ2-6,CAIHGDRGLSGANVLTF
TRBV5-8,TRBJ1-1,CATSYSPNTEAFF
TRBV11-2,TRBJ1-1,CASSPANTEAFF
TRBV29-1,TRBJ1-2,CSVPGQGATYGYTF
TRBV7-9,TRBJ2-1,CASSPTSGPKQFF
TRBV18,TRBJ2-1,CASSPVSSRRSYNEQFF
TRBV5-1,TRBJ1-5,CASALEGSNQPQHF
TRBV30,TRBJ2-3,CAWSVDFSSTDTQYF
TRBV10-3,TRBJ1-6,CAIRRDGDNSPLHF
TRBV9,TRBJ2-3,CASKTSGATDTQYF